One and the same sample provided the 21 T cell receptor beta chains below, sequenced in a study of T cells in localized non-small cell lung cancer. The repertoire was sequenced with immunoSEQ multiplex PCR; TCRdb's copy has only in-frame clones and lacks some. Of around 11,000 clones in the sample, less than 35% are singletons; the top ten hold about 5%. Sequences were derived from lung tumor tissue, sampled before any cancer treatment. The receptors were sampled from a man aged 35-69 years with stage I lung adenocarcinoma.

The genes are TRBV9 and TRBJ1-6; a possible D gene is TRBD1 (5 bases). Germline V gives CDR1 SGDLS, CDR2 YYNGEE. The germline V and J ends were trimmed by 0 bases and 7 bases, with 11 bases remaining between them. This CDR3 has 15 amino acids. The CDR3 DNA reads TGTGCCAGCAGCGTAGACGGGGCAGGGAATTCACCCCTCCACTTT. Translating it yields CASSVDGAGNSPLHF.

The CDR3 here is CASRDGTTEWAFF. For the CDR3, the DNA is TGTGCCAGCAGGGACGGGACGACCGAGTGGGCTTTCTTT. The genes are TRBV6-8 and TRBJ1-1, with D perhaps matching TRBD1 (5 bases). Germline CDR1 MNHGY, CDR2 SAAAGT. The CDR3 covers 13 residues. Between the trimmed V and J ends, which lost 6 bases and 11 bases, there was a span of 19 bases.

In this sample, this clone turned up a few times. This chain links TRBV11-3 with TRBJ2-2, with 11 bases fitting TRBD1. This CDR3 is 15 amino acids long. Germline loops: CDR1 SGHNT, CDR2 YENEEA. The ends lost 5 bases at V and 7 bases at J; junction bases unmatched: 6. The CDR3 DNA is TGTGCCAGCAGCGGGGGACAGGGGGATGTCGGGGAGCTGTTTTTT. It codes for CASSGGQGDVGELFF.

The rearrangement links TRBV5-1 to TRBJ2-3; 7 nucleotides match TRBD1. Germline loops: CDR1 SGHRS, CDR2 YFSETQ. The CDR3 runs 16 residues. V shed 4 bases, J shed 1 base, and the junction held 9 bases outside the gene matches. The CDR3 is CASSGGWDRRTDTQYF. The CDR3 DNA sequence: TGCGCCAGCAGCGGGGGATGGGACAGACGCACAGATACGCAGTATTTT.

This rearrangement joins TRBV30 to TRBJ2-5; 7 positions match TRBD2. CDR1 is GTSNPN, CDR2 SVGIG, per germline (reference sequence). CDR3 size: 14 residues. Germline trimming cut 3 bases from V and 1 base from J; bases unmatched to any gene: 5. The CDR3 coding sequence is TGTGCCTGGAGCGGCGGGAGTTTCCAAGAGACCCAGTACTTC. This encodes CAWSGGSFQETQYF.

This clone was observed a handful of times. CDR3: CASRLAGTGELFF. The CDR3 coding sequence is TGTGCCAGCAGACTAGCGGGGACCGGGGAGCTGTTTTTT. The chain carries TRBV6-8 and TRBJ2-2; TRBD2 aligns across 10 bases. Germline assignment: CDR1 MNHGY and CDR2 SAAAGT. The trim removed 6 bases at V and 5 bases at J, leaving 0 bases unmatched. This CDR3 is built from 13 residues.

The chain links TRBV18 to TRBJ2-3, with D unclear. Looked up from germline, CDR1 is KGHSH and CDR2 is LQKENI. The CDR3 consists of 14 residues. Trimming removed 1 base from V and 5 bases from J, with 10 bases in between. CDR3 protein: CASSPRQRQDTQYF. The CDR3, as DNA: TGTGCCAGCTCACCACGCCAGCGCCAAGATACGCAGTATTTT.

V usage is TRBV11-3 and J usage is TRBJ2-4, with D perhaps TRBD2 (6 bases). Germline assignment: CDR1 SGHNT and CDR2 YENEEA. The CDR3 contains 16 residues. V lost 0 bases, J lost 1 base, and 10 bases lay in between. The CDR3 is CASSLEIRGAKNIQYF. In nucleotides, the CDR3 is TGTGCCAGCAGCTTAGAGATCCGGGGGGCCAAAAACATTCAGTACTTC.

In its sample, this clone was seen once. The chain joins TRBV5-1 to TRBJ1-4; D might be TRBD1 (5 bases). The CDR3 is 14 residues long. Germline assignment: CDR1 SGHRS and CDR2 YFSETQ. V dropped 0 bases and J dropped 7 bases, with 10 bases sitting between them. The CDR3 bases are TGCGCCAGCAGCTTGGGTGGGACGGGTGAAAAACTGTTTTTT. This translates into CASSLGGTGEKLFF.

CDR3 amino acids: CASNKGSGNTIYF. The CDR3 bases are TGTGCCAGCAATAAGGGATCTGGAAACACCATATATTTT. The chain combines TRBV9 with TRBJ1-3; D call uncertain. Germline V lookup: CDR1 SGDLS, CDR2 YYNGEE. The CDR3 spans 13 residues. Trimming cost V 6 bases and J 1 base, with 8 bases left between them.

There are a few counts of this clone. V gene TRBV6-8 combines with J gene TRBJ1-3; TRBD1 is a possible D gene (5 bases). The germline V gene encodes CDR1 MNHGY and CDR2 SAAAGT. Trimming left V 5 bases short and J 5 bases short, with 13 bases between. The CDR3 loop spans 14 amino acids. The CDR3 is CASSGTKGRNTIYF. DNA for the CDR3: TGTGCCAGCAGTGGGACCAAGGGAAGAAACACCATATATTTT.

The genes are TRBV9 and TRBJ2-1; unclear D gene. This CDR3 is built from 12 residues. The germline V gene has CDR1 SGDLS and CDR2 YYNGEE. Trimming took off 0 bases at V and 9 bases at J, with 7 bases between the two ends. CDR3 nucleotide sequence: TGTGCCAGCAGCGTAGCGCTTAGTGAGCAGTTCTTC. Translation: CASSVALSEQFF.

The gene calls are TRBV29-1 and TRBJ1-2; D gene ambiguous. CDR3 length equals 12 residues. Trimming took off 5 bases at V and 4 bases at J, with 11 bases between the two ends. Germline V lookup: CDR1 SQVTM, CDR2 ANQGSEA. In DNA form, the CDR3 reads TGCAGCGTTAAGAGGGCTGGCTATGGCTACACCTTC. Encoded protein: CSVKRAGYGYTF.

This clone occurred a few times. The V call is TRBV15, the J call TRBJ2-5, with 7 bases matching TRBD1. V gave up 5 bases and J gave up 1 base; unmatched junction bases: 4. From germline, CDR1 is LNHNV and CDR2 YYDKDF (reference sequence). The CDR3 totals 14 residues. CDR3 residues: CATSRGTVQETQYF. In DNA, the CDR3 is TGTGCCACCAGCCGAGGGACAGTCCAAGAGACCCAGTACTTC. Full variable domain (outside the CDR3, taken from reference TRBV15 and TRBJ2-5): DAMVIQNPRYQVTQFGKPVTLSCSQTLNHNVMYWYQQKSSQAPKLLFHYYDKDFNNEADTPDNFQSRRPNTSFCFLDIRSPGLGDTAMYLCATSRGTVQETQYFGPGTRLLVL.

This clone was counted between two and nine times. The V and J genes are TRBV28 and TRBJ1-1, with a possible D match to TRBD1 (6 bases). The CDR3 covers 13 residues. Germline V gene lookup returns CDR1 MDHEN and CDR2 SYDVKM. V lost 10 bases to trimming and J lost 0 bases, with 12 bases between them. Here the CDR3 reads CAIQGYMNTEAFF. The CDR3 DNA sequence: TGTGCCATACAGGGATACATGAACACTGAAGCTTTCTTT.

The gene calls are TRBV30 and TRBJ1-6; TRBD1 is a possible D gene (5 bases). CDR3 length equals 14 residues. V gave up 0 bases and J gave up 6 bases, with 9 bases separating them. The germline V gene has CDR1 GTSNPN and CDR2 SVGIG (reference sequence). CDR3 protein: CAWSVPGSNSPLHF. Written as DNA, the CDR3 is TGTGCCTGGAGTGTACCAGGGAGTAATTCACCCCTCCACTTT.

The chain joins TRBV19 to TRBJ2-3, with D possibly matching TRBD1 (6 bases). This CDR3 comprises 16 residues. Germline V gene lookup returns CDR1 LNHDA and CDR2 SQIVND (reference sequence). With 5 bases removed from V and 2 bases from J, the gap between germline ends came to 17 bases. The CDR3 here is CASSLQGLPNTDTQYF. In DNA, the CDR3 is TGTGCCAGTAGTCTTCAGGGGCTACCTAACACAGATACGCAGTATTTT.

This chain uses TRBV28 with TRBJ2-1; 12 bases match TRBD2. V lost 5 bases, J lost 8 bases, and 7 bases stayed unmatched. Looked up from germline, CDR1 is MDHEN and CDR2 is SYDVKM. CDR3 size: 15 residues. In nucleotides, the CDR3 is TGTGCCAGCAGTACAGGGACTAGCGGGTTCTATGAGCAGTTCTTC. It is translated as CASSTGTSGFYEQFF.

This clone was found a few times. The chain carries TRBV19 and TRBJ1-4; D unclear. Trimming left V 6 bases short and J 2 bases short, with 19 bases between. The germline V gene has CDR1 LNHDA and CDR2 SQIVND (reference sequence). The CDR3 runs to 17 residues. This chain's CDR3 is CASSPRHVSMTNEKLFF. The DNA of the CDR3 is TGTGCCAGTAGCCCCAGACATGTTAGTATGACTAATGAAAAACTGTTTTTT.

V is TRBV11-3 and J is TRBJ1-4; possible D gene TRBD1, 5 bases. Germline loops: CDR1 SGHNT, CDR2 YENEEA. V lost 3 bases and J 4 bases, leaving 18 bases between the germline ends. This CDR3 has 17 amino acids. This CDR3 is CASSFILSGPVNEKLFF. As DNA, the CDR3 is TGTGCCAGCAGCTTTATTCTCTCGGGGCCCGTTAATGAAAAACTGTTTTTT.

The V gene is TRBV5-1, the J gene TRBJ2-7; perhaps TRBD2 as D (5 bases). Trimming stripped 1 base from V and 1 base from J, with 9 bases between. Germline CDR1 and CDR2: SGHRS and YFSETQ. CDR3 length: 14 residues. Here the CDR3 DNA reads TGCGCCAGCAGCTTGTCGGGGATTTCCTACGAGCAGTACTTC. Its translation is CASSLSGISYEQYF.